This T cell receptor beta chain came from a study of blood T cell repertoires in COVID-19. The wider study: PBMCs, B-cell-depleted T cells, or T cells provided the cDNA or gDNA that made up the material.

Germline CDR1 LGHDT, CDR2 YNNKEL (reference sequence). The CDR3 runs 13 residues. Trimming stripped 4 bases from V and 1 base from J, with 7 bases between. In the original processing: Counts of nucleated cells, estimated from reference gene primer amplification, were obtained. Only in-frame clones appear in the TCRdb table, and some are missing; sequencing was by immunoSEQ multiplex PCR. V and J calls plus clone size are reproduced from that table; the DNA served to infer D and trimming. Of roughly 670,000 clones listed, approximately 90% are singletons. The chain carries TRBV3-1 (or the pseudogene TRBV3-2) and TRBJ1-1; no firm D call. The sequence derives from a woman younger than 35 with acute or convalescent COVID-19. The sequenced sample was peripheral blood. The CDR3 DNA reads TGTGCCAGCAGCCGAGGGTGGAACACTGAAGCTTTCTTT. Residues: CASSRGWNTEAFF.